This record covers a single TCR beta chain. Its antigen target is currently unknown. No base quality values were provided; no much bigger clone lies one nucleotide off. The sample originates from a study of CD8+ T cells in alopecia areata (dated by TCRdb to between 2017 and 2018). About the investigation overall: The treated patients, all with moderate-to-severe alopecia areata, were enrolled in an open-label pilot trial of oral tofacitinib given at 5 to 10 mg twice daily. Tofacitinib was administered for 6 to 18 months, and 6 months of follow-up off drug were then conducted to assess delayed response and recurrence. The study used high-throughput TCRbeta sequencing to examine T cell clonal expansion in alopecia areata, in both the C3H/HeJ mouse model and human patients. In humans, TCRbeta sequencing was performed on scalp tissue and on sorted CD4+ and CD8+ peripheral blood T cells from healthy controls and from patients with patchy or totalis/universalis alopecia areata. Tofacitinib-treated patients had biopsies at baseline and at 4 and 24 weeks of treatment, with a later scalp biopsy in several patients. Clonality in the scalp was compared among normal scalp (n=4), patchy alopecia areata scalp (n=8), and alopecia totalis/universalis scalp (n=8). RNA was obtained with the PAXgene miRNA kit for fixed scalp, the miRNeasy kit for PBMCs, and the RNeasy kit for mouse skin. immunoSEQ multiplex PCR using 35 Vbeta forward primers and 13 Jbeta reverse primers was used to amplify TCRbeta CDR3 regions. Points the paper makes about the study in general: Compared with normal scalp, lesional scalp, particularly in alopecia totalis/universalis, had higher clonality and more expanded CD8+ clones, which suggests antigenic drive. Shared TCR sequences between patients were less evident than in mice, which may be partly attributable to HLA diversity in the patient population. Unlike mouse skin, which is dominated by gammadelta T cells, normal human skin has resident alphabeta T cells that are also sequenced, and this complicates analysis of the scalp TCR repertoire.

Preparation of the library involved the immunoSEQ multiplex PCR assay. RNA was extracted from all samples and reverse transcribed into cDNA, which served as template for TCR sequencing. First-strand cDNA was synthesized with SuperScript III using a 2:1 mix of oligo-dT and random hexamers. Amplification bias was assessed with a synthetic immune receptor repertoire, and residual bias was removed computationally. The original pipeline was this. Raw reads were preprocessed for error removal, and CDR3 was defined according to IMGT conventions as running from the conserved cysteine to phenylalanine. To get clonality, Shannon entropy was normalized by log2 of the number of productive unique TCRs and the result was subtracted from 1. Whether scalp clones were CD4 or CD8 was inferred by matching scalp TCRbeta sequences against CD4 and CD8 repertoires sorted from blood. In TCRdb, the immuneACCESS table is reduced to in-frame sequences with V and J assigned. These tables do not hold every clone; where another copy was compared, an unresolved V gene accounts for under half, and the others remain unexplained. The DNA gave D and trimming, while V, J and clone size come from that table. The sample table records around 200,000 clones; almost 65% of these occur just once. The ten largest clones represent about 1.5% of the sample.

The CDR3, cysteine through phenylalanine, is 14 amino acids long. Kept here is only the CDR3 DNA, which spans 42 bases and is read in frame from base 1. CDR1 SGHTA and CDR2 FQGNSA are derived from the germline V gene. V was cut back by 2 bases and J by 7 bases, leaving a gap of 12 bases between them. The intended sense of this specimen's time point label: baseline before oral tofacitinib. Lesional scalp punch biopsies and peripheral blood were collected from alopecia areata patients. PBMCs were separated by density centrifugation and stained for CD3, CD4 and CD8, after which CD4+ and CD8+ T cells were sorted on a FACSAria.

Recombination connected TRBV7-2 to TRBJ1-5, with TRBD1 as a weak D call on 5 bases. Sequenced material: CD4+ T cells sorted from blood, taken at week 0. The sequence derives from a human donor with alopecia areata. The CDR3 here reads CASSLSVGTQPQHF. The DNA reads TGTGCCAGCAGCTTATCGGTCGGGACGCAGCCCCAGCATTTT.